The T cell receptor beta chain under discussion was sequenced for a study of T cell repertoires in cytomegalovirus infection. This clonotype has at least ten counts. Its antigen is as yet unknown. Germline V gives CDR1 SGHTA, CDR2 FQGNSA. This CDR3 region has 15 residues. Trimming took 5 bases from V and 4 from J; bases not matched to a gene: 2. Notes on the study in general: The cumulative frequency of public TCR beta families distinguished individuals who carried CMV together with the relevant HLA. Across the ex vivo response, the dominant clonotypes were HLA-C-restricted CMV-specific TCR beta clonotypes.

TCRdb ran MiXCR on the reads and lists one entry per CDR3 protein. The repertoire holds under 350,000 distinct CDR3 sequences, with about 9.1% as singletons. Sample: PBMCs. The clonotype originates from a human donor in good health (CMV status not recorded). Some clones in this sample may be carry-over from other donors' samples. This chain connects TRBV7-2 to TRBJ2-3; 14 nucleotides align to TRBD2. The CDR3 coding sequence is TGTGCCAGCAGCGTGACTAGCGGGGGGGCAGATACGCAGTATTTT. Amino acid sequence: CASSVTSGGADTQYF.